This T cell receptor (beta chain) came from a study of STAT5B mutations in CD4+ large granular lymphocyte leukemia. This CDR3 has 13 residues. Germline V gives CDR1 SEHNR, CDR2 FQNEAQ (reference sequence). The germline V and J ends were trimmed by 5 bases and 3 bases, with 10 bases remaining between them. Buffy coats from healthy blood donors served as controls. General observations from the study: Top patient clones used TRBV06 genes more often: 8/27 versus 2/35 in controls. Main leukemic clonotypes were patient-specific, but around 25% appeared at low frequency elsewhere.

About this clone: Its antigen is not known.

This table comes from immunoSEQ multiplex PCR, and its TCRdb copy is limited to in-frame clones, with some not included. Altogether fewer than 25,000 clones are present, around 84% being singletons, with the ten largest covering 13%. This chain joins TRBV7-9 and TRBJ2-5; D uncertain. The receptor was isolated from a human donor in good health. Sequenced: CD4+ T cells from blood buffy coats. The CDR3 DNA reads TGTGCCAGCAGCCGCGAGTGGGAAGAGACCCAGTACTTC. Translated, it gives CASSREWEETQYF.